These 32 T cell receptor beta chains originate from one sample sequenced in a study of blood T cells in healthy people across ages. Primers used in a second PCR of roughly 6 to 11 cycles were a sample-barcoded 5' primer and a J-beta primer mix. TCRdb analysed the 5' RACE reads with MiXCR anew, one entry per CDR3 protein. This sample carries 700,000 to 900,000 distinct CDR3 sequences, approximately 24% of them seen once, and the ten largest clones take under 3%. The sample also formed part of further work on T cells of mothers and their children.

Sequencing was done on a sample of blood. All receptors derive from a boy aged 10-17 years in good health.

This clonotype turned up a few times. The rearrangement links TRBV5-1 to TRBJ1-4; TRBD1 matches at 10 bases. V was pared by 5 bases and J by 6 bases, with 7 bases of the junction left unmatched. Germline V CDR1 and CDR2: SGHRS, YFSETQ. This CDR3 has 15 residues. CDR3 in DNA: TGCGCCAGCAGACCTTCGGGACAGGGGTATGAAAAACTGTTTTTT. Its protein is CASRPSGQGYEKLFF.

This clonotype appeared a few times. The chain couples TRBV20-1 to TRBJ2-5, with 10 bases lining up with TRBD2. V shed 6 bases, J shed 1 base, and the junction held 8 bases outside the gene matches. Germline V gene sequence: CDR1 DFQATT, CDR2 SNEGSKA (reference sequence). The CDR3 is 15 amino acids. The CDR3 sequence: CSAPTSGGVQETQYF. The CDR3 nucleotides read TGCAGTGCCCCGACGAGCGGGGGGGTCCAAGAGACCCAGTACTTC.

The CDR3 region has the DNA TGCGCCAGCAGCTTTATCAGCGGGGGCCAAGAGACCCAGTACTTC. Protein product: CASSFISGGQETQYF. The J gene is TRBJ2-5, the V gene TRBV5-1; TRBD2 agrees at 8 bases. Germline V gene sequence: CDR1 SGHRS, CDR2 YFSETQ. CDR3 length: 15 residues. V trimming: 2 bases; J trimming: 1 base; junction bases outside the gene matches: 4.

This clonotype has a handful of counts. The J gene is TRBJ2-5, the V gene TRBV6-2 or TRBV6-3; D is ambiguous. Germline V CDR1 and CDR2: MNHEY, SVGEGT. The CDR3 extends over 11 amino acids. The V gene lost 5 bases and the J gene lost 6 bases, with 7 bases spanning the gap. This chain's CDR3 is CASSDRQTQYF. Written as DNA, the CDR3 is TGTGCCAGCAGTGACCGGCAGACCCAGTACTTC.

CDR3 bases: TGTGCCAGCAGTATCCGGGACAGGGTGGTAGATACGCAGTATTTT. Protein sequence: CASSIRDRVVDTQYF. The V call is TRBV28, the J call TRBJ2-3; 9 positions match TRBD1. This CDR3 has 15 amino acids. V lost 5 bases and J lost 5; bases outside the gene matches: 8. CDR1 MDHEN and CDR2 SYDVKM come from the germline V gene.

This clonotype has a handful of counts. J is TRBJ2-5 and V is TRBV4-1, with D perhaps matching TRBD1 or TRBD2 (5 bases each). The CDR3 runs to 14 residues. CDR1 is MGHRA and CDR2 is YSYEKL in the germline V gene. V was trimmed by 4 bases and J by 5 bases, leaving 14 bases between them. The DNA for the CDR3 is TGCGCCAGCAGCCTGACAGCTTGGGGGGAGACCCAGTACTTC. Translated, it gives CASSLTAWGETQYF.

The chain joins TRBV9 to TRBJ1-2, with TRBD1 matching 9 bases. The CDR3 loop spans 15 amino acids. Per germline, CDR1 SGDLS and CDR2 YYNGEE. V trimming: 3 bases; J trimming: 3 bases; junction bases outside the gene matches: 6. CDR3 nucleotide sequence: TGTGCCAGCAGCGCAGACCGGGACAGGGACTATGGCTACACCTTC. Its protein is CASSADRDRDYGYTF.

This rearrangement joins TRBV20-1 to TRBJ2-2; TRBD2 agrees at 9 bases. J lost 2 bases, V lost 6 bases, and 10 bases had no gene match. The CDR3 has 16 residues. CDR1 and CDR2 (germline): DFQATT, SNEGSKA (reference sequence). Here the CDR3 reads CSAVASGAVNTGELFF. The DNA for the CDR3 is TGCAGTGCCGTGGCTAGCGGGGCCGTAAACACCGGGGAGCTGTTTTTT.

This clonotype showed up just a few times. This chain joins TRBV4-1 and TRBJ2-7, with D possibly matching TRBD2 (5 bases). The CDR3 extends over 15 amino acids. V was cut by 1 base and J by 3 bases, with 13 bases left in between. Germline V gene sequence: CDR1 MGHRA, CDR2 YSYEKL. The CDR3: CASSQAYAGSYEQYF. CDR3 sequence (DNA): TGCGCCAGCAGCCAAGCCTACGCGGGCAGCTACGAGCAGTACTTC.

This clonotype came up once. This chain connects TRBV12-5 to TRBJ2-7, with D perhaps matching TRBD2 (7 bases). CDR1 and CDR2 (germline): LGHNT, FRNRAP. This CDR3 region has 13 residues. V lost 4 bases and J 5 bases, leaving 12 bases between the germline ends. This CDR3 reads CASGWGGGNEQYF. DNA of the CDR3: TGTGCTAGTGGTTGGGGAGGGGGGAACGAGCAGTACTTC.

In this sample, this clonotype turned up a few times. The chain employs TRBV12-3 or TRBV12-4 and TRBJ1-1, with D perhaps matching TRBD1 (6 bases). The CDR3 is 16 amino acids. Trimming shortened V by 3 bases and J by 1 base, and 15 bases separated the two germline ends. In DNA, the CDR3 is TGTGCCAGCAGTTTCTTGCAAGTGGGGGCGAACACTGAAGCTTTCTTT. It translates to CASSFLQVGANTEAFF.

The genes are TRBV6-5 and TRBJ1-1; D remains ambiguous. Germline values: CDR1 MNHEY, CDR2 SVGAGI. The V gene lost 0 bases and the J gene lost 7 bases, with 12 bases spanning the gap. The CDR3 contains 14 residues. The CDR3 loop is CASSYSGRKHEAFF. The CDR3 nucleotides are TGTGCCAGCAGTTACTCTGGCCGGAAACATGAAGCTTTCTTT.

This clonotype was seen only a few times. J is TRBJ1-4 and V is TRBV20-1; no firm D call. Per germline, CDR1 DFQATT and CDR2 SNEGSKA (reference sequence). Deletions cut 6 bases from V and 3 bases from J, with 8 bases between. The length of the CDR3 is 12 residues. The CDR3 bases are TGCAGTGCAGATGGGTCTAATGAAAAACTGTTTTTT. This sequence encodes CSADGSNEKLFF.

The chain joins TRBV6-1 to TRBJ1-2; D is ambiguous. This CDR3 is built from 13 residues. The V end lost 2 bases, the J end lost 4 bases, and 8 bases lay between the germline ends. Germline assignment: CDR1 MNHNS and CDR2 SASEGT. CDR3 sequence reads: CASSERGGYGYTF. CDR3 DNA: TGTGCCAGCAGTGAAAGAGGAGGCTATGGCTACACCTTC.

This chain uses TRBV20-1 with TRBJ2-7, with 8 bases matching TRBD2. Germline assignment: CDR1 DFQATT and CDR2 SNEGSKA (reference sequence). CDR3 length equals 13 residues. J lost 7 bases, V lost 5 bases, and 10 bases had no gene match. CDR3 in amino acids: CSAFPGAGGEQYF. The CDR3 nucleotides read TGCAGTGCTTTCCCGGGGGCGGGGGGAGAGCAGTACTTC.

This clonotype has more than one count but fewer than ten. This chain joins TRBV2 and TRBJ2-5; D ambiguous. The J call may be faulty, since TRBJ2-7 better matches the DNA end. The CDR3 spans 12 residues. The germline CDR1 and CDR2 sequences are SNHLY and FYNNEI. DNA for the CDR3: TGTGCCAGCACTGTCAGAGGCTACGAGCAGTACTTC. The encoded protein is CASTVRGYEQYF.

This clonotype has more than one count but fewer than ten. The chain is built from TRBV10-2 and TRBJ2-3; D is undetermined. This CDR3 region has 11 residues. Per germline, CDR1 WSHSY and CDR2 SAAADI. The V end lost 3 bases, the J end lost 6 bases, and 4 bases lay between the germline ends. CDR3 in DNA: TGCGCCAGCAGTGATATCGATACGCAGTATTTT. This encodes CASSDIDTQYF.

The chain uses TRBV28 and TRBJ2-4; D not resolved. This CDR3 contains 15 residues. CDR1 is MDHEN, CDR2 SYDVKM, per germline. The ends were cut back, 5 bases at V and 0 bases at J, with 11 bases in the middle. The CDR3 region has the DNA TGTGCCAGCAGTCTCTACTCGGAAGCCAAAAACATTCAGTACTTC. Encoded protein: CASSLYSEAKNIQYF.

There are a few counts of this clonotype. The chain links TRBV14 to TRBJ2-7; D is ambiguous. The CDR3 length is 13 residues. The germline V gene has CDR1 SGHDN and CDR2 FVKESK. Trimming cost V 1 base and J 6 bases, with 10 bases left between them. The CDR3 bases are TGTGCCAGCAGCCAAGGCGAGTCTCGCGAGCAGTACTTC. This translates into CASSQGESREQYF. Filled out from reference TRBV14 and TRBJ2-7, the complete variable domain reads EAGVTQFPSHSVIEKGQTVTLRCDPISGHDNLYWYRRVMGKEIKFLLHFVKESKQDESGMPNNRFLAERTGGTYSTLKVQPAELEDSGVYFCASSQGESREQYFGPGTRLTVT.

DNA for the CDR3: TGTGCCAGCAGGAGACTGGAAGGCGAGCAGTACTTC. It codes for CASRRLEGEQYF. The gene calls are TRBV11-2 and TRBJ2-5; D is ambiguous. The better agreement between TRBJ2-7 and the DNA end casts doubt on the J call. Per the germline V gene, CDR1 is SGHAT and CDR2 is FQNNGV. The CDR3 runs 12 residues.

This clonotype was seen a handful of times. This chain links TRBV9 with TRBJ2-5; D is perhaps TRBD2 (7 bases). The CDR3 runs to 16 residues. From germline, CDR1 is SGDLS and CDR2 YYNGEE. Trimming took 0 bases from V and 0 from J, leaving 12 bases between them. The CDR3 sequence: CASSVEGGVYQETQYF. The CDR3 coding sequence is TGTGCCAGCAGCGTAGAAGGGGGGGTGTACCAAGAGACCCAGTACTTC.

The chain has TRBV30 and TRBJ2-1; no firm D call. The germline gives CDR1 GTSNPN, CDR2 SVGIG (reference sequence). V was clipped by 5 bases and J by 4 bases, with 18 bases between them. This CDR3 comprises 15 residues. CDR3 nucleotides: TGTGCCTGGGCCCCTGGTTCCCTCAGTTACAATGAGCAGTTCTTC. Protein: CAWAPGSLSYNEQFF.

This clonotype was observed a handful of times. The chain has TRBV5-1 and TRBJ2-7, with 9 bases identical to TRBD1. Germline V gives CDR1 SGHRS, CDR2 YFSETQ. With 4 bases clipped from V and 3 bases from J, the junction kept 5 bases outside the gene matches. The length of the CDR3 is 14 residues. The CDR3 reads CASSPWTGDYEQYF. CDR3 sequence (DNA): TGCGCCAGCAGCCCCTGGACAGGGGACTACGAGCAGTACTTC.

This clonotype was counted a few times. The chain uses TRBV29-1 and TRBJ2-5; TRBD1 aligns across 11 bases. V gave up 5 bases and J gave up 5 bases; unmatched junction bases: 4. Germline values: CDR1 SQVTM, CDR2 ANQGSEA. This CDR3 spans 13 amino acids. The CDR3 sequence is CSVRTGGRETQYF. CDR3 in DNA: TGCAGCGTTCGGACAGGGGGCAGGGAGACCCAGTACTTC.

This clonotype was counted ten times or more. The rearrangement links TRBV12-3 or TRBV12-4 to TRBJ2-5; TRBD2 agrees at 9 bases. Trimming at V came to 3 bases and at J to 2 bases, leaving 7 bases not matched to a gene. This CDR3 has 16 amino acids. CDR3 bases: TGTGCCAGCAGTTTCGGAGCGGGGGGCGGTCAAGAGACCCAGTACTTC. This translates into CASSFGAGGGQETQYF.

The V gene is TRBV5-1, the J gene TRBJ2-1; D not resolved. The CDR3 extends over 15 amino acids. V shed 1 base and J shed 0 bases, with 8 bases lying between them. Germline CDR1 SGHRS, CDR2 YFSETQ. Written as DNA, the CDR3 is TGCGCCAGCAGCTTGCTGGGCTACTCCTACAATGAGCAGTTCTTC. Amino acids: CASSLLGYSYNEQFF.

The chain recombines TRBV6-6 with TRBJ1-5; D gene ambiguous. Trimming pared 4 bases from V and 5 bases from J, leaving 9 bases between. CDR1 is MNHNY, CDR2 SVGAGI, per germline (reference sequence). The CDR3 spans 13 residues. CDR3 sequence (DNA): TGTGCCAGCAGTTTACAGCCCTATCAGCCCCAGCATTTT. Encoded protein: CASSLQPYQPQHF.

The genes are TRBV14 and TRBJ1-2; 8 positions agree with TRBD1. The germline V gene has CDR1 SGHDN and CDR2 FVKESK. The V gene end was trimmed by 3 bases and the J gene end by 7 bases; junction bases not matched to a gene: 10. This CDR3 comprises 15 residues. CDR3 sequence reads: CASSHRGQGAFGYTF. The CDR3 region has the DNA TGTGCCAGCAGCCACCGGGGGCAGGGGGCATTTGGCTACACCTTC.

This clonotype was counted a few times. The rearrangement uses TRBV15 and TRBJ2-5; tentative D call: TRBD1 (6 bases). Germline CDR1 LNHNV, CDR2 YYDKDF (reference sequence). The CDR3 contains 14 residues. V lost 3 bases, J lost 2 bases, and 10 bases lay in between. The DNA of the CDR3 is TGTGCCACCAGCAGGGGGGCGGAGCAAGAGACCCAGTACTTC. This sequence encodes CATSRGAEQETQYF.

This clonotype was seen a handful of times. No conserved phenylalanine or tryptophan is present at the end of the CDR3, so a read error is the likely explanation. V and J are TRBV20-1 and TRBJ2-5; 9 nucleotides agree with TRBD2. With V trimmed by 7 bases and J by 2 bases, 5 bases remained unmatched. Per germline, CDR1 DFQATT and CDR2 SNEGSKA (reference sequence). The CDR3 extends over 13 amino acids. The CDR3 DNA reads as TGCAGTGGCGGGGGGGGATCTCAAGAGACCCAGTACCTC. Protein: CSGGGGSQETQYL.

The chain uses TRBV20-1 and TRBJ2-7, with 8 nucleotides matching TRBD1. The J call may not be correct, given that the DNA end is closer to TRBJ2-1. Per the germline V gene, CDR1 is DFQATT and CDR2 is SNEGSKA (reference sequence). The CDR3 spans 15 residues. Written as DNA, the CDR3 is TGCAGTGCTACCCCCCGGGACAGGACTTACAATGAGCAGTTCTTC. Translating it yields CSATPRDRTYNEQFF.

The CDR3 here is CSVGQNLAANEKLFF. In DNA, the CDR3 is TGCAGCGTTGGACAGAACCTTGCAGCTAATGAAAAACTGTTTTTT. The J gene is TRBJ1-4, the V gene TRBV29-1; D might be TRBD1 (5 bases). Looked up from germline, CDR1 is SQVTM and CDR2 is ANQGSEA. The CDR3 contains 15 residues. Between the trimmed V and J ends, which lost 4 bases and 3 bases, there was a span of 15 bases. Supplemented by reference TRBV29-1 and TRBJ1-4, the full variable domain reads SAVISQKPSRDICQRGTSLTIQCQVDSQVTMMFWYRQQPGQSLTLIATANQGSEATYESGFVIDKFPISRPNLTFSTLTVSNMSPEDSSIYLCSVGQNLAANEKLFFGSGTQLSVL.